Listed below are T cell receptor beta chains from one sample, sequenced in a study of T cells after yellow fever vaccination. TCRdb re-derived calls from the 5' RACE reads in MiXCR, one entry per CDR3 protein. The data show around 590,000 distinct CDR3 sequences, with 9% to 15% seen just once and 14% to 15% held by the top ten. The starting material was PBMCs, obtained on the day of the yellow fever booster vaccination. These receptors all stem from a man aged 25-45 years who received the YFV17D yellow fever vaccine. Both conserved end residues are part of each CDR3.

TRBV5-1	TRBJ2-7	CASSSPRTGAYEQYF
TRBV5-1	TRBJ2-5	CASSLWTPETQYF
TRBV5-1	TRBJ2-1	CASSKEGQGALNEQFF
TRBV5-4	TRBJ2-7	CASSRRVAGAFEQYF
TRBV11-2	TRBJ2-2	CASSAFAQPSLAGNTGELFF
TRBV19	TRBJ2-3	CASSTGQGWDTQYF
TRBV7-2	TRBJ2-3	CASSLEIRGLAETQYF
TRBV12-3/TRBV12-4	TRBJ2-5	CASRAWGQETQYF
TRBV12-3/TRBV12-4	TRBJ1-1	CASSSYSRSEAFF
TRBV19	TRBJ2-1	CASSIQAGGGNEQFF
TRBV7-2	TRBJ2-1	CASSFNTGQGNEQFF
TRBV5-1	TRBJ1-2	CASKPPEGGGYTF
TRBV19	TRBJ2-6	CASSITGYGANVLTF
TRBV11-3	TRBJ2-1	CASSLGGSINEQFF
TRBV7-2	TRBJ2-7	CASGFGGAREQYF
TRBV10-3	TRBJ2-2	CAISADRNTGELFF
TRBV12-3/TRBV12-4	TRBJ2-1	CASSLWSGGYNEQFF
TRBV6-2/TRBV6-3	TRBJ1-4	CASSYAEKLFF
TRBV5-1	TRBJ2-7	CASSPTGTIPYEQYF
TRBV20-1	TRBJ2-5	CSARRQRGHETQYF
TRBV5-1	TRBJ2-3	CASSLASGVYDTQYF
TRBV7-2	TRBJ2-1	CASSSPPGTSGYNEQFF